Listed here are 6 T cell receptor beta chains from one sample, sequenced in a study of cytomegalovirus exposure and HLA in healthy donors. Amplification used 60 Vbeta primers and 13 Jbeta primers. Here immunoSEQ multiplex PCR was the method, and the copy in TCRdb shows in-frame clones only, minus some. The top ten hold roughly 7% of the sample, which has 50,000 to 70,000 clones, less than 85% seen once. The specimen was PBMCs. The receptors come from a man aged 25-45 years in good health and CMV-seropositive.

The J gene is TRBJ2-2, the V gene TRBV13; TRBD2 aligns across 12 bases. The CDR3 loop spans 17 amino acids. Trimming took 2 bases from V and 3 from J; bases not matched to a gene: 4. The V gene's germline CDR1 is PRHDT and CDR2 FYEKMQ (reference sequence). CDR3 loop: CASSLTSGGHDTGELFF. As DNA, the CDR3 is TGTGCCAGCAGCTTAACTAGCGGGGGGCACGACACCGGGGAGCTGTTTTTT.

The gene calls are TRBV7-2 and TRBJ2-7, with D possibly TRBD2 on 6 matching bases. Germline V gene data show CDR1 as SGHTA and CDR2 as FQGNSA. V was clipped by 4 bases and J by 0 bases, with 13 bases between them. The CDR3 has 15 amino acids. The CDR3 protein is CASSSSGRSSYEQYF. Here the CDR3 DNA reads TGTGCCAGCAGCTCCTCAGGGAGGAGCTCCTACGAGCAGTACTTC.

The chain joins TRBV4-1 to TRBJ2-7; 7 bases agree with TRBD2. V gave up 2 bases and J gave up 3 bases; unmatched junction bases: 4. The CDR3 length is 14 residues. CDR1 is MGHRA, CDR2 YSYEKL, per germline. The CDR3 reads CASSQPAGHYEQYF. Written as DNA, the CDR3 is TGCGCCAGCAGCCAACCAGCGGGGCACTACGAGCAGTACTTC.

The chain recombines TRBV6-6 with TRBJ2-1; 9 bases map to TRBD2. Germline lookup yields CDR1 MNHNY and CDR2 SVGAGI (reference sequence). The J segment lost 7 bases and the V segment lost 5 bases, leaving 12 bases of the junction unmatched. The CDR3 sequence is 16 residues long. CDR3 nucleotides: TGTGCCAGCAGTCGCGTAGGGGCGGGGGGGCGTAATGAGCAGTTCTTC. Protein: CASSRVGAGGRNEQFF.

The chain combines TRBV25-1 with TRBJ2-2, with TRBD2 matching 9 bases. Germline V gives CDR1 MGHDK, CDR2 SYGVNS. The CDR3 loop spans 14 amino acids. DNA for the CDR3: TGTGCATCTGAGCTAGCGGGGTCAACCGGGGAGCTGTTTTTT. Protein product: CASELAGSTGELFF.

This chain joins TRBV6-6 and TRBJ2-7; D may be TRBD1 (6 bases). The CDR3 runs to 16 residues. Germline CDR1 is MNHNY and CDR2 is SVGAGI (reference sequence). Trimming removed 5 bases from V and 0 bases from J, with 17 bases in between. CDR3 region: CASSRPLADSSYEQYF. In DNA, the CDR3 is TGTGCCAGCAGTCGCCCCCTGGCGGACAGCTCCTACGAGCAGTACTTC.